The 13 T cell receptor beta chains reported below all come from one sample, sequenced in a study of blood T cell repertoires in COVID-19. Clones were read by immunoSEQ multiplex PCR, and TCRdb kept only the in-frame ones, dropping some. This table holds around 150,000 clones, 82% found once. The sequencing sample was made of peripheral blood. The receptors here all came from a woman aged 40 to 55 with COVID-19, enrolled during active disease.

The chain combines TRBV7-9 with TRBJ2-1; D is possibly TRBD2 (5 bases). Germline CDR1 SEHNR, CDR2 FQNEAQ (reference sequence). V shed 3 bases and J shed 5 bases, with 14 bases lying between them. The CDR3 runs 15 residues. CDR3 protein: CASSFTSGYNNEQFF. The CDR3 DNA reads TGTGCCAGCAGCTTTACATCGGGGTATAACAATGAGCAGTTCTTC.

The chain combines TRBV7-8 with TRBJ2-3; D may be TRBD2 (6 bases). Per germline, CDR1 SGHVS and CDR2 FQNEAQ. V lost 3 bases and J lost 0, with 10 bases in between. The CDR3 sequence is 15 residues long. CDR3 DNA sequence: TGTGCCAGCAGCTTGCGGGAAACTAGCACAGATACGCAGTATTTT. It codes for CASSLRETSTDTQYF.

The gene calls are TRBV5-1 and TRBJ2-1; D is uncertain. The V gene's germline CDR1 is SGHRS and CDR2 YFSETQ. The length of the CDR3 is 16 residues. Trimming took off 2 bases at V and 0 bases at J, with 12 bases between the two ends. The chain's CDR3 is CASSFGRLSSYNEQFF. DNA for the CDR3: TGCGCCAGCAGCTTTGGCCGACTTAGCTCCTACAATGAGCAGTTCTTC.

The chain combines TRBV5-1 with TRBJ2-7; D might be TRBD2 (6 bases). From germline, CDR1 is SGHRS and CDR2 YFSETQ. V was clipped by 3 bases and J by 3 bases, with 13 bases between them. The CDR3 covers 14 residues. The DNA of the CDR3 is TGCGCCAGCAGCTCGGGTGCTAGCGACTACGAGCAGTACTTC. Protein: CASSSGASDYEQYF.

This clone was picked up one time. The V and J genes are TRBV29-1 and TRBJ2-1, with D perhaps matching TRBD2 (5 bases). The CDR3 contains 11 residues. The germline CDR1 and CDR2 sequences are SQVTM and ANQGSEA. The V gene lost 4 bases and the J gene lost 9 bases, with 10 bases spanning the gap. As DNA, the CDR3 is TGCAGCGTTGTTCTCGGAGGTGAGCAGTTCTTC. The encoded protein is CSVVLGGEQFF.

The CDR3 coding sequence is TGTGCCAGCACCCTGGACTTGCAAGAGACCCAGTACTTC. Translation: CASTLDLQETQYF. The chain uses TRBV12-3 or TRBV12-4 and TRBJ2-5; TRBD2 might be the D (5 bases). Trimming removed 7 bases at V and 2 bases at J, with 11 bases between. The CDR3 runs to 13 residues.

V usage is TRBV3-1 (or the pseudogene TRBV3-2) and J usage is TRBJ2-1; D is ambiguous. There are 14 residues in the CDR3. Germline CDR1 reads LGHDT; CDR2 reads YNNKEL (reference sequence). The V and J ends lost 0 bases and 7 bases respectively, with 10 bases between them. The CDR3 region has the DNA TGTGCCAGCAGCCAAGAGATTTTCAGGAATGAGCAGTTCTTC. This encodes CASSQEIFRNEQFF.

The rearrangement uses TRBV27 and TRBJ1-1; the match to TRBD1 covers 8 bases. The CDR3 is 17 amino acids. The ends lost 2 bases at V and 4 bases at J; junction bases unmatched: 12. The V gene's germline CDR1 is MNHEY and CDR2 SMNVEV (reference sequence). The CDR3 nucleotides read TGTGCCAGCAGTTTAGTCGTCCCGGGACAGGCGGCCACTGAAGCTTTCTTT. Protein product: CASSLVVPGQAATEAFF.

This clone was found a few times. This chain uses TRBV28 with TRBJ2-7; D might be TRBD1 (5 bases). Between the trimmed V and J ends, which lost 1 base and 2 bases, there was a span of 18 bases. This CDR3 contains 17 residues. Per the germline V gene, CDR1 is MDHEN and CDR2 is SYDVKM. CDR3 nucleotides: TGTGCCAGCAGTTTATACTCGTCCCTCGACAGCACCTACGAGCAGTACTTC. Protein sequence: CASSLYSSLDSTYEQYF.

The CDR3 sequence: CASRGQGARAPEYF. The CDR3 DNA reads as TGTGCCAGCAGAGGACAGGGGGCGAGGGCCCCGGAGTACTTC. This chain joins TRBV6-5 and TRBJ2-4; the match to TRBD1 covers 11 bases. Germline trimming cut 6 bases from V and 14 bases from J; bases unmatched to any gene: 12. Looked up from germline, CDR1 is MNHEY and CDR2 is SVGAGI. The CDR3 consists of 14 residues.

J is TRBJ2-1 and V is TRBV2; TRBD2 matches at 8 bases. J was trimmed by 2 bases and V by 6 bases; bases with no gene match: 9. CDR1 and CDR2 from the germline V gene are SNHLY and FYNNEI. This CDR3 comprises 16 residues. The CDR3 bases are TGTGCCAGCAGCGCACTACTAGCGGCAACCTACAATGAGCAGTTCTTC. It is translated as CASSALLAATYNEQFF.

The chain is built from TRBV6-5 and TRBJ2-3; 8 bases align to TRBD1. The CDR3 sequence is 14 residues long. V was clipped by 5 bases and J by 8 bases; unmatched bases: 9. Germline lookup yields CDR1 MNHEY and CDR2 SVGAGI. The CDR3 sequence: CASSPTGELGTQYF. CDR3 in DNA: TGTGCCAGCAGTCCGACAGGGGAGTTGGGTACGCAGTATTTT.

This chain's CDR3 is CASSLEQGFNLRSYNEQFF. CDR3 sequence (DNA): TGTGCCAGCAGTTTAGAACAGGGGTTCAATCTTCGCTCCTACAATGAGCAGTTCTTC. The chain employs TRBV28 and TRBJ2-1; 7 bases line up with TRBD1. CDR1 and CDR2 (germline): MDHEN, SYDVKM. Trimming at V came to 2 bases and at J to 0 bases, leaving 13 bases not matched to a gene. This CDR3 has 19 residues.